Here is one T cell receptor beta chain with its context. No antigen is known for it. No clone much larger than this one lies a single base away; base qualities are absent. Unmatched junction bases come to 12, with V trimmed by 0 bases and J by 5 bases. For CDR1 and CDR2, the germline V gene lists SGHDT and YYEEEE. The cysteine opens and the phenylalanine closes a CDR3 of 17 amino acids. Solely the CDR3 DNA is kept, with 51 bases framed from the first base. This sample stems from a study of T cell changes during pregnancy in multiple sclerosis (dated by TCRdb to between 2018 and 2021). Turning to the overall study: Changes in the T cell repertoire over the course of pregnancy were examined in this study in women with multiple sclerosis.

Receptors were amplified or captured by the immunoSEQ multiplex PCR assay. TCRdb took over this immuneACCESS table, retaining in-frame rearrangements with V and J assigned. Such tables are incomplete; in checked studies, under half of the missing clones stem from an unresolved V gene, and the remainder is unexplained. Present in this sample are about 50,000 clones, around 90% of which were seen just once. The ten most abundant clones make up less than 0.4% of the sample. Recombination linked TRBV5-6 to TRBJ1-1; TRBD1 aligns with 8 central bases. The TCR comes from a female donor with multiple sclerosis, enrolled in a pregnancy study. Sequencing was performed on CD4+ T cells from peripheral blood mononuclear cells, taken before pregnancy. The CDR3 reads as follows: CASSLDPRRTGITEAFF. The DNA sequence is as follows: TGTGCCAGCAGCTTGGACCCCCGGAGGACAGGGATTACTGAAGCTTTCTTT.